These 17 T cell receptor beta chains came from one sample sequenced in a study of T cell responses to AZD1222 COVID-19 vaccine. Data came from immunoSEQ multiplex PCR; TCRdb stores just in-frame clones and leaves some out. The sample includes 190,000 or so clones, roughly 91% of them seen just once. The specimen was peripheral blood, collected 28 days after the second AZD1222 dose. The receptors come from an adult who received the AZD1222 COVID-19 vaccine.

In nucleotides, the CDR3 is TGTGCCAGCAGTTACCCCCGGATAGGGACTGAAGCTTTCTTT. This codes for CASSYPRIGTEAFF. V is TRBV6-2 or TRBV6-3 and J is TRBJ1-1; D not certain. The V end lost 2 bases, the J end lost 5 bases, and 12 bases lay between the germline ends. CDR1 MNHEY and CDR2 SVGEGT come from the germline V gene. CDR3 length: 14 amino acids.

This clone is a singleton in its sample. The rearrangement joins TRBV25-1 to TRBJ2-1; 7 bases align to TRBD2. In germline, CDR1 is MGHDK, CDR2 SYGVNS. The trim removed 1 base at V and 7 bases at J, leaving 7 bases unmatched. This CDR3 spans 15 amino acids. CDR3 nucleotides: TGTGCCAGCAGTGAATCTGCGGGAGTGGGTAATGAGCAGTTCTTC. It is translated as CASSESAGVGNEQFF.

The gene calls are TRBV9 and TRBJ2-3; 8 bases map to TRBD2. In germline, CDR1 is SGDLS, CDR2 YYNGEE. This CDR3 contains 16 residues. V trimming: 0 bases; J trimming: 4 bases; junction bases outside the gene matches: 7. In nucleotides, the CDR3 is TGTGCCAGCAGCGTAGAAGCGGGAGTTAGTTCAGATACGCAGTATTTT. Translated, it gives CASSVEAGVSSDTQYF.

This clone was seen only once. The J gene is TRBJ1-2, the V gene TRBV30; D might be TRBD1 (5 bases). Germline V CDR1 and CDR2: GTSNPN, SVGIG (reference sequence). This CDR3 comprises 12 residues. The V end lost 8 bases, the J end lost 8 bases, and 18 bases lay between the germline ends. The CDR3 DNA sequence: TGTGCCGGTGGGGCCCCTGTAAGGGGCTACACCTTC. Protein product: CAGGAPVRGYTF.

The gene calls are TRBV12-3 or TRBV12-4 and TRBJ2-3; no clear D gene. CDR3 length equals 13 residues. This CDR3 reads CTVGAAGPDTQYF. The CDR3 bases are TGTACCGTCGGTGCGGCCGGCCCAGATACGCAGTATTTT.

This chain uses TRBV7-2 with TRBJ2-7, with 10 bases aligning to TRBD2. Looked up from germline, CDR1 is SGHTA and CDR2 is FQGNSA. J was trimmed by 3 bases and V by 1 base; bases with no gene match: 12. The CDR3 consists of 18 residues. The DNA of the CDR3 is TGTGCCAGCAGCTTAGAAGCTAGCGGGAGAAGTGTGGGCTACGAGCAGTACTTC. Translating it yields CASSLEASGRSVGYEQYF.

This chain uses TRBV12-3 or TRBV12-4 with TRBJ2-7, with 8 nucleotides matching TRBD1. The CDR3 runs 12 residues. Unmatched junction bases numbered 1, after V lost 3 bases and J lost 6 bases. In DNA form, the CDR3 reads TGTGCCAGCAGTTTCGGACAGGGCGAGCAGTACTTC. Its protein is CASSFGQGEQYF.

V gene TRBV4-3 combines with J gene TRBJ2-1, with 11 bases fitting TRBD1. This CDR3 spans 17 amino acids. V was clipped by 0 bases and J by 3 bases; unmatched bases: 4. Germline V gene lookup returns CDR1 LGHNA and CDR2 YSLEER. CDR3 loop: CASSQDPGTGGYNEQFF. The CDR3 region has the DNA TGCGCCAGCAGCCAAGACCCCGGGACAGGGGGCTACAATGAGCAGTTCTTC.

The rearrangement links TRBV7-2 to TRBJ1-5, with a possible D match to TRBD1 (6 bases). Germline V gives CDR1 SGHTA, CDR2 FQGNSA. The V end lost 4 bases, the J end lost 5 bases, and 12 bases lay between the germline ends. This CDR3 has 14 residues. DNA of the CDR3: TGTGCCAGCAGCTCTGGACAGAACTATCAGCCCCAGCATTTT. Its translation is CASSSGQNYQPQHF. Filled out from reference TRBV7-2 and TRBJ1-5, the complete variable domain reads GAGVSQSPSNKVTEKGKDVELRCDPISGHTALYWYRQSLGQGLEFLIYFQGNSAPDKSGLPSDRFSAERTGGSVSTLTIQRTQQEDSAVYLCASSSGQNYQPQHFGDGTRLSIL.

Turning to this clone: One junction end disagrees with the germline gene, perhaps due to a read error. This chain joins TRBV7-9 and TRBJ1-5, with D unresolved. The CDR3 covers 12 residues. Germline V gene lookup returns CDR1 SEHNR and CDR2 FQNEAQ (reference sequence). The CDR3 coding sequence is TGTGCCAGCCGCTTAGGTTCTCAGCCCCAGCATTTT. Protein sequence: CASRLGSQPQHF.

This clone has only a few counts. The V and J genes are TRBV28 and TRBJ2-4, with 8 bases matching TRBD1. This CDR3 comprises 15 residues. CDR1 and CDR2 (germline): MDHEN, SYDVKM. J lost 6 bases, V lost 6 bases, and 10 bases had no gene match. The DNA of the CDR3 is TGTGCCAGCAGCTCCCGACAGGGGCGGGTAAACATTCAGTACTTC. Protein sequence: CASSSRQGRVNIQYF.

This chain's CDR3 is CASSFAGNGYGYTF. The CDR3 DNA reads TGTGCCAGCAGCTTTGCGGGGAATGGCTATGGCTACACCTTC. The chain combines TRBV5-6 with TRBJ1-2; no reliable D call. Between the trimmed V and J ends, which lost 2 bases and 4 bases, there was a span of 12 bases. Germline loops: CDR1 SGHDT, CDR2 YYEEEE. This CDR3 has 14 amino acids.

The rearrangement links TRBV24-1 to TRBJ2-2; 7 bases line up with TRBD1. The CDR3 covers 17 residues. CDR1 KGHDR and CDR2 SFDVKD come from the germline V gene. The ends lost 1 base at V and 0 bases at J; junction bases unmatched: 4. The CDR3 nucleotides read TGTGCCACCAGTGATTTTTACAGGGGCCCGAACACCGGGGAGCTGTTTTTT. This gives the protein CATSDFYRGPNTGELFF.

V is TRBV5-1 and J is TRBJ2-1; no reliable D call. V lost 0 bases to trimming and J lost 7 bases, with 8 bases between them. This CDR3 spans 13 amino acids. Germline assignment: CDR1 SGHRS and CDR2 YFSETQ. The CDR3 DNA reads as TGCGCCAGCAGCTTGGCCGGCCGGAATGAGCAGTTCTTC. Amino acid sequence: CASSLAGRNEQFF.

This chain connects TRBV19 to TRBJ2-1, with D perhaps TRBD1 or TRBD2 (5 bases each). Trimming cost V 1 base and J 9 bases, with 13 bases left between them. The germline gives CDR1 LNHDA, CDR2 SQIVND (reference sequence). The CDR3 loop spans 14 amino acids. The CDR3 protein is CASSIGTRAGEQFF. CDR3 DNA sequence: TGTGCCAGTAGTATAGGAACCAGGGCGGGTGAGCAGTTCTTC.

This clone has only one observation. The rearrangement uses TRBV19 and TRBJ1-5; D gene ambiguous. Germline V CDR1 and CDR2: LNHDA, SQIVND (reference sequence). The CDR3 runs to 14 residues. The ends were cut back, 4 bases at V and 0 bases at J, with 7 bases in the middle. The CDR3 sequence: CASSTRYSNQPQHF. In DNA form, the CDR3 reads TGTGCCAGTAGTACCAGGTATAGCAATCAGCCCCAGCATTTT.

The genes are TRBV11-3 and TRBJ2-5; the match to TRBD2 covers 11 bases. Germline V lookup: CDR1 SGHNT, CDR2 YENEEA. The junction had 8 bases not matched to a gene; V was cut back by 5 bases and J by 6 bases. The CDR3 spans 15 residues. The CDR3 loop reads CASSEGLADWQTQYF. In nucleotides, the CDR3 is TGTGCCAGCAGCGAGGGACTAGCGGACTGGCAGACCCAGTACTTC.